A selection of T cell receptor beta chains follows, all from one sample in a study of T cell changes during pregnancy in multiple sclerosis. The table came from immunoSEQ multiplex PCR; TCRdb's copy has only in-frame clones and leaves some out. The sample holds some 47,000 clones, roughly 90% seen once. Here the sequenced sample was peripheral blood, taken in the first trimester of pregnancy. The receptors were gathered from a female donor with multiple sclerosis, enrolled in a pregnancy study. Both conserved end residues are part of each CDR3. Fields, in order: clone size, J gene, D gene, V gene, CDR3 protein, CDR3 DNA. A D gene is named only where the DNA matches it firmly. Expanded clones get a size class; other rows say once, few or many, or leave the size out.

NA | TRBJ2-7 | TRBD1 | TRBV5-1 | CASSLGTGVTYEQYF | TGCGCCAGCAGCTTGGGGACAGGGGTAACCTACGAGCAGTACTTC
NA | TRBJ2-4 | TRBD1 | TRBV13 | CASSFRDRWSKNIQYF | TGTGCCAGCAGCTTTAGGGACAGATGGTCCAAAAACATTCAGTACTTC
NA | TRBJ1-1 | NA | TRBV2 | CASSENTLTAFF | TGTGCCAGCAGTGAGAACACCCTCACGGCTTTCTTT
NA | TRBJ2-1 | TRBD2 | TRBV19 | CASSMGGLAASYNEQFF | TGTGCCAGTAGTATGGGGGGACTAGCGGCATCCTACAATGAGCAGTTCTTC
NA | TRBJ2-3 | TRBD1 | TRBV9 | CASSVVSDRGKEYF | TGTGCCAGCAGCGTAGTCTCTGACAGGGGCAAAGAGTATTTT
NA | TRBJ1-4 | NA | TRBV2 | CASSRVIANEKLFF | TGTGCCAGCAGCCGGGTCATAGCTAATGAAAAACTGTTTTTT
few | TRBJ2-1 | NA | TRBV7-3 | CASSAQASRGAYNEQFF | TGTGCCAGCAGCGCCCAGGCCAGCAGGGGTGCCTACAATGAGCAGTTCTTC
NA | TRBJ2-7 | NA | TRBV28 | CASSFQAYEQYF | TGTGCCAGCAGTTTCCAGGCCTACGAGCAGTACTTC
NA | TRBJ2-3 | TRBD2 | TRBV7-9 | CASSLRGNTDTQYF | TGTGCCAGCAGCTTGCGGGGGAACACAGATACGCAGTATTTT
NA | TRBJ2-3 | TRBD1 | TRBV4-1 | CASSPLTGGSDTQYF | TGCGCCAGCAGCCCCTTGACAGGGGGATCAGATACGCAGTATTTT
NA | TRBJ1-1 | NA | TRBV4-3 | CASSRNSHTEAFF | TGCGCCAGCAGCCGAAACAGCCACACTGAAGCTTTCTTT
few | TRBJ1-2 | NA | TRBV7-9 | CASSLAGREANYGYTF | TGTGCCAGCAGCTTAGCGGGCAGGGAAGCTAACTATGGCTACACCTTC
NA | TRBJ2-5 | NA | TRBV9 | CASNGQGGRETQYF | TGTGCCAGCAACGGACAGGGAGGGCGAGAGACCCAGTACTTC
NA | TRBJ2-7 | TRBD1 | TRBV7-7 | CASSSDRGGEQYF | TGTGCTAGCAGCTCGGACAGGGGCGGCGAGCAGTACTTC
NA | TRBJ1-3 | TRBD1 | TRBV27 | CASRRDSSGNTIYF | TGTGCCAGCAGGAGGGACAGCTCTGGAAACACCATATATTTT
NA | TRBJ2-7 | NA | TRBV5-4 | CASSSRWGEGSYEQYF | TGTGCCAGCAGTTCGAGGTGGGGGGAAGGATCCTACGAGCAGTACTTC
NA | TRBJ2-3 | NA | TRBV2 | CASSEVGSYTDTQYF | TGTGCCAGCAGTGAAGTGGGCAGCTACACAGATACGCAGTATTTT
NA | TRBJ1-6 | NA | TRBV4-3 | CASSQDGGTDPLHF | TGCGCCAGCAGCCAAGATGGCGGGACCGATCCCCTCCACTTT
NA | TRBJ1-6 | TRBD1 | TRBV6-5 | CASSPTGDPYLHF | TGTGCCAGCAGTCCTACAGGGGACCCCTACCTCCACTTT
NA | TRBJ2-3 | NA | TRBV9 | CASSLRGLSTDTQYF | TGTGCCAGCAGCTTACGAGGACTAAGCACAGATACGCAGTATTTT
NA | TRBJ1-4 | TRBD1 | TRBV5-6 | CASSFKGAPPNEKLFF | TGTGCCAGCAGCTTCAAGGGGGCTCCCCCTAATGAAAAACTGTTTTTT
NA | TRBJ1-1 | TRBD1 | TRBV4-1 | CASSQSTGGYTEAFF | TGCGCCAGCAGCCAAAGCACAGGGGGGTACACTGAAGCTTTCTTT
once | TRBJ2-7 | TRBD1 | TRBV30 | CAWSPGQASYEQYF | TGTGCCTGGAGTCCGGGACAGGCCTCCTACGAGCAGTACTTC
once | TRBJ2-7 | NA | TRBV7-7 | CASSPSPHRTSYEQYF | TGTGCTAGCAGCCCCTCCCCACACAGGACCTCCTACGAGCAGTACTTC
few | TRBJ1-1 | NA | TRBV4-1 | CASRRSTSRGTEAFF | TGCGCCAGCAGACGCAGTACTTCAAGGGGGACTGAAGCTTTCTTT
once | TRBJ2-7 | TRBD1 | TRBV6-1 | CASQGLDRGNEQYF | TGTGCCAGTCAGGGTTTGGACAGGGGGAACGAGCAGTACTTC
NA | TRBJ2-1 | NA | TRBV13 | CASSPPPIYNEQFF | TGTGCCAGCAGCCCACCCCCTATCTACAATGAGCAGTTCTTC
NA | TRBJ2-3 | NA | TRBV10-3 | CAIKGGVDTQYF | TGTGCCATCAAAGGAGGCGTGGATACGCAGTATTTT
NA | TRBJ2-7 | NA | TRBV28 | CASSFALAHLSYEQYF | TGTGCCAGCAGTTTTGCCCTGGCACATCTCTCCTACGAGCAGTACTTC
NA | TRBJ2-7 | NA | TRBV28 | CASSQGNIHEQYF | TGTGCCAGCAGTCAGGGAAATATCCACGAGCAGTACTTC
once | TRBJ1-4 | NA | TRBV4-3 | CASSQRQGEKLFF | TGCGCCAGCAGCCAAAGGCAGGGGGAAAAACTGTTTTTT
NA | TRBJ1-1 | NA | TRBV5-5 | CASSWSDQRAFF | TGTGCCAGCAGCTGGAGCGATCAGAGGGCTTTCTTT
NA | TRBJ1-3 | NA | TRBV10-3 | CAISANSGNTIYF | TGTGCCATCAGTGCGAACAGCGGAAACACCATATATTTT
NA | TRBJ1-2 | TRBD1 | TRBV10-3 | CAITPSTGGVSDGYTF | TGTGCCATCACTCCATCGACAGGGGGCGTTTCAGATGGCTACACCTTC
NA | TRBJ2-3 | NA | TRBV9 | CASSVGPQRAYTDTQYF | TGTGCCAGCAGCGTAGGCCCCCAACGAGCCTACACAGATACGCAGTATTTT
NA | TRBJ2-7 | NA | TRBV7-2 | CASSGQSPYEQYF | TGTGCCAGCAGCGGACAGTCACCCTACGAGCAGTACTTC
once | TRBJ2-5 | TRBD1 | TRBV5-1 | CASSAGGGETQYF | TGCGCCAGCAGCGCAGGGGGCGGGGAGACCCAGTACTTC
NA | TRBJ2-1 | NA | TRBV7-8 | CASTHPRGNNEQFF | TGTGCCAGCACTCATCCTCGGGGTAACAATGAGCAGTTCTTC
NA | TRBJ2-5 | NA | TRBV28 | CASSLRQGHQETQYF | TGTGCCAGCAGTTTACGGCAGGGCCACCAAGAGACCCAGTACTTC
NA | TRBJ2-3 | NA | TRBV11-3 | CASSENRADTQYF | TGTGCCAGCAGCGAGAACAGGGCGGATACGCAGTATTTT
NA | TRBJ1-2 | NA | TRBV19 | CASTLTSTYGYTF | TGTGCCAGTACCCTGACTTCTACCTATGGCTACACCTTC
NA | TRBJ2-3 | NA | TRBV6-4 | CASSDARGSTDTQYF | TGTGCCAGCAGTGACGCCCGGGGTAGCACAGATACGCAGTATTTT
NA | TRBJ1-1 | TRBD1 | TRBV7-8 | CASSLDTGTGGWTEAFF | TGTGCCAGCAGCTTAGATACAGGGACAGGGGGGTGGACTGAAGCTTTCTTT
NA | TRBJ2-1 | TRBD2 | TRBV2 | CASSERRGGENEQFF | TGTGCCAGCAGTGAACGGCGGGGGGGCGAAAATGAGCAGTTCTTC
NA | TRBJ2-1 | TRBD2 | TRBV7-3 | CASSLGTSLAAYNEQFF | TGTGCCAGCAGCCTAGGGACTAGCCTGGCTGCCTACAATGAGCAGTTCTTC
NA | TRBJ2-2 | NA | TRBV5-1 | CASSFISDTGELFF | TGCGCCAGCAGCTTTATATCGGACACCGGGGAGCTGTTTTTT
NA | TRBJ2-1 | TRBD2 | TRBV6-6 | CASSQTSGSYNEQFF | TGTGCCAGCAGTCAAACTAGCGGGTCCTACAATGAGCAGTTCTTC
once | TRBJ1-5 | NA | TRBV7-6 | CASSPSGGNQPQHF | TGTGCCAGCAGCCCCTCAGGGGGCAATCAGCCCCAGCATTTT
NA | TRBJ1-1 | NA | TRBV2 | CASSVDRTNTEAFF | TGTGCCAGCAGTGTTGACAGGACGAACACTGAAGCTTTCTTT
NA | TRBJ2-7 | NA | TRBV5-1 | CASSTRQGGTEQYF | TGCGCCAGCAGCACCCGACAGGGAGGCACCGAGCAGTACTTC
NA | TRBJ2-7 | NA | TRBV28 | CASSGRTVNLYEQYF | TGTGCCAGCAGTGGTAGGACAGTTAACCTCTACGAGCAGTACTTC
NA | TRBJ1-3 | NA | TRBV30 | CAWSDGVSEGTSGNTIYF | TGTGCCTGGAGTGATGGAGTCTCGGAAGGCACCTCTGGAAACACCATATATTTT
NA | TRBJ1-5 | NA | TRBV4-1 | CASSQEGQYQPQHF | TGCGCCAGCAGCCAAGAGGGGCAGTACCAGCCCCAGCATTTT
once | TRBJ1-2 | NA | TRBV5-6 | CASSLQAGGYTF | TGTGCCAGCAGCTTACAGGCCGGAGGCTACACCTTC
NA | TRBJ1-2 | TRBD1 | TRBV4-3 | CASSQELDRVYGYTF | TGCGCCAGCAGTCAAGAACTGGACAGGGTTTATGGCTACACCTTC
NA | TRBJ1-5 | NA | TRBV4-1 | CASSQGGGPNQPQHF | TGCGCCAGCAGCCAAGGGGGGGGCCCCAATCAGCCCCAGCATTTT
medium-sized | TRBJ1-2 | TRBD1 | TRBV27 | CASRRLRDRGVNGYTF | TGTGCCAGCAGGAGGCTCCGGGACAGGGGAGTGAATGGCTACACCTTC
NA | TRBJ1-1 | NA | TRBV28 | CASMWGRKTEAFF | TGTGCCAGCATGTGGGGGAGGAAGACTGAAGCTTTCTTT
NA | TRBJ1-1 | NA | TRBV6-5 | CASSYPGHLEAFF | TGTGCCAGCAGTTACCCGGGACACCTAGAAGCTTTCTTT